This T cell receptor (beta chain) was retrieved from a study of blood T cell repertoires in COVID-19. Whole-study context: The United States, Italy and Spain were the sources of the acute and convalescent COVID-19 samples.

Measured with immunoSEQ multiplex PCR; TCRdb has only the in-frame clones, and not every one. The table shows roughly 48,000 clones, with about nine tenths occurring only once. This CDR3 comprises 16 residues. The germline V gene encodes CDR1 LGHDT and CDR2 YNNKEL (reference sequence). With 3 bases clipped from V and 2 bases from J, the junction kept 6 bases outside the gene matches. The clonotype was recovered from a human donor in a cohort sampled during active COVID-19. V and J are TRBV3-1 (or the pseudogene TRBV3-2) and TRBJ2-7, with TRBD2 matching over 11 bases. Specimen: peripheral blood. The CDR3 protein is CASSQIRTSGPYEQYF. CDR3 in DNA: TGTGCCAGCAGCCAGATCCGGACTAGCGGGCCCTACGAGCAGTACTTC.